The TCR beta chain under discussion was sequenced for a study of blood T cell repertoires in COVID-19. The wider study: The origin of the acute and convalescent COVID-19 samples was the United States, Italy and Spain.

As processed by the authors: Nucleated cell number was recorded as an estimate derived from reference gene primer amplification. The table came from immunoSEQ multiplex PCR; TCRdb's copy has only in-frame clones and leaves some out. The D gene and trimming were derived from the DNA, and the V and J assignments and clone size from that table. The table lists 95,000 to 100,000 clones, 85% to 95% of them singletons, with around 6% in the top ten. The CDR3 totals 15 residues. The V and J ends lost 5 bases and 4 bases respectively, with 17 bases between them. The germline V gene has CDR1 MNHNY and CDR2 SVGAGI (reference sequence).

This clonotype originated in a middle-aged man with active COVID-19. The sequencing sample was made of peripheral blood. V is TRBV6-6 and J is TRBJ1-1, with D unresolved. The CDR3 coding sequence is TGTGCCAGCAGTCAACGGACCCGTGCGGGCACTGAAGCTTTCTTT. It specifies CASSQRTRAGTEAFF.